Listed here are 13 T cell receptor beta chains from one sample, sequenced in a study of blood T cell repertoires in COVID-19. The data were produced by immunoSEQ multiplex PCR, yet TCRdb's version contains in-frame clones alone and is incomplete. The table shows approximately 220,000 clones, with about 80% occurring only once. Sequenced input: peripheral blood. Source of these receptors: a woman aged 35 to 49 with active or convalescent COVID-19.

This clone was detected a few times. The CDR3 sequence: CASRRGAGTDTQYF. CDR3 coding DNA: TGTGCCAGTCGGAGAGGGGCGGGGACAGATACGCAGTATTTT. The chain combines TRBV7-8 with TRBJ2-3; D might be TRBD2 (6 bases). Germline CDR1 is SGHVS and CDR2 is FQNEAQ. This CDR3 region has 14 residues. V lost 9 bases and J 3 bases, leaving 16 bases between the germline ends.

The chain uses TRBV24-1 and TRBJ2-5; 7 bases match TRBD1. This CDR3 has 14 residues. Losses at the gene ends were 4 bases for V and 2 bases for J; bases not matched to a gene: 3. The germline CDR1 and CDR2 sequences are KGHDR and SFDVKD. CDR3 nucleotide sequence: TGTGCCACCAGTGACTGGGACAGACAAGAGACCCAGTACTTC. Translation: CATSDWDRQETQYF.

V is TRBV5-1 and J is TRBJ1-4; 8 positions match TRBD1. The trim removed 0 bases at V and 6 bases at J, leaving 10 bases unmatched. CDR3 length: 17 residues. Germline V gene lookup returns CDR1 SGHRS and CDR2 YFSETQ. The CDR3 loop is CASSLGPPGQGDEKLFF. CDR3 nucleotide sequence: TGCGCCAGCAGCTTGGGACCGCCCGGACAGGGAGATGAAAAACTGTTTTTT. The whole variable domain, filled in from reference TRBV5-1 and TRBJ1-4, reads KAGVTQTPRYLIKTRGQQVTLSCSPISGHRSVSWYQQTPGQGLQFLFEYFSETQRNKGNFPGRFSGRQFSNSRSEMNVSTLELGDSALYLCASSLGPPGQGDEKLFFGSGTQLSVL.

The CDR3: CASRGQGSEKLFF. The CDR3, as DNA: TGTGCCAGCAGGGGGCAGGGTTCTGAAAAACTGTTTTTT. This chain connects TRBV12-3 or TRBV12-4 to TRBJ1-4; TRBD1 might be the D (5 bases). V gave up 6 bases and J gave up 7 bases, with 12 bases separating them. The CDR3 covers 13 residues.

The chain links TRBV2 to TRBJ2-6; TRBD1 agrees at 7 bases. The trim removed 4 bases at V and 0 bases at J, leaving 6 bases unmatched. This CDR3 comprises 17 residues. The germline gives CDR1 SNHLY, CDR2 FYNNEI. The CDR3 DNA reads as TGTGCCAGCAGTGTAGGCAGGGGGAACTCTGGGGCCAACGTCCTGACTTTC. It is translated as CASSVGRGNSGANVLTF.

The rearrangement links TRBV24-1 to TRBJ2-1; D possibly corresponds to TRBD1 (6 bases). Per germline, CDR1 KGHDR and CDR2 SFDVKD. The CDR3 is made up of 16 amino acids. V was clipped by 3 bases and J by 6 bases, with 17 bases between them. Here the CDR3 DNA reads TGTGCCACCAGTGATCTCGCGAGTCAGGGGTCCAATGAGCAGTTCTTC. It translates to CATSDLASQGSNEQFF.

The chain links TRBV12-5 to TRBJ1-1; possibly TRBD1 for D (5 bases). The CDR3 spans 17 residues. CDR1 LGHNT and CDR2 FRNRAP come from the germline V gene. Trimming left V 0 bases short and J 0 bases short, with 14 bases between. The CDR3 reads CASGLVGSGGMNTEAFF. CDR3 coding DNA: TGTGCTAGTGGTTTGGTCGGCTCCGGGGGAATGAACACTGAAGCTTTCTTT. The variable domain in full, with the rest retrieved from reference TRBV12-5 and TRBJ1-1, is DARVTQTPRHKVTEMGQEVTMRCQPILGHNTVFWYRQTMMQGLELLAYFRNRAPLDDSGMPKDRFSAEMPDATLATLKIQPSEPRDSAVYFCASGLVGSGGMNTEAFFGQGTRLTVV.

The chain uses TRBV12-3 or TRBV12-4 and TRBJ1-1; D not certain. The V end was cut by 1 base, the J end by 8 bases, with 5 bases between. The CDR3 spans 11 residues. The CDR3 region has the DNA TGTGCCAGCAGTTTAGGCGTAGAAGCTTTCTTT. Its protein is CASSLGVEAFF.

CDR3 in amino acids: CASSQLGQGGNTIYF. CDR3 sequence (DNA): TGCGCCAGCAGCCAACTAGGACAGGGCGGAAACACCATATATTTT. The chain uses TRBV4-3 and TRBJ1-3; 8 bases match TRBD1. V was pared by 2 bases and J by 4 bases, with 4 bases of the junction left unmatched. Germline CDR1 and CDR2: LGHNA and YSLEER. This CDR3 comprises 15 residues.

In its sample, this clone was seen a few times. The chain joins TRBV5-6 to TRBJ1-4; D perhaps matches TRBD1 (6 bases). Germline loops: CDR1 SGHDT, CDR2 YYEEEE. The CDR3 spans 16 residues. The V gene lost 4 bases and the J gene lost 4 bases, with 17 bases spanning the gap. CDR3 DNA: TGTGCCAGCAGCCCCGCTCAGGGGCCCGGTAATGAAAAACTGTTTTTT. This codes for CASSPAQGPGNEKLFF.

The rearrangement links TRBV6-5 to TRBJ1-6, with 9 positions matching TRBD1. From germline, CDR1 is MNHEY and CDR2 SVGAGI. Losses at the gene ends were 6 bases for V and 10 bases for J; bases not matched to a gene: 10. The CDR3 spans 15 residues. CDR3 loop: CASRSAGTGRSPLHF. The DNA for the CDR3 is TGTGCCAGCAGAAGCGCCGGGACAGGGAGATCACCCCTCCACTTT.

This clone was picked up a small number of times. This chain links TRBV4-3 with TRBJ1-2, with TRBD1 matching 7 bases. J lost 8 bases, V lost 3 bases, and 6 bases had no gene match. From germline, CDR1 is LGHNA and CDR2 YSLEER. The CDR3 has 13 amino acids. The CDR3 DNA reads TGCGCCAGCAGCCAGCGCCGGGACAGCGGCTACACCTTC. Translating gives CASSQRRDSGYTF.

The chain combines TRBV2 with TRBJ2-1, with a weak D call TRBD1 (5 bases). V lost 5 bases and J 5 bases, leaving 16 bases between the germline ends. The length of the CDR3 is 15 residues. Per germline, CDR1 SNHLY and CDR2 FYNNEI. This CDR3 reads CASSPARAIHNEQFF. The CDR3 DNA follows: TGTGCCAGCAGTCCGGCCAGGGCAATCCACAATGAGCAGTTCTTC.